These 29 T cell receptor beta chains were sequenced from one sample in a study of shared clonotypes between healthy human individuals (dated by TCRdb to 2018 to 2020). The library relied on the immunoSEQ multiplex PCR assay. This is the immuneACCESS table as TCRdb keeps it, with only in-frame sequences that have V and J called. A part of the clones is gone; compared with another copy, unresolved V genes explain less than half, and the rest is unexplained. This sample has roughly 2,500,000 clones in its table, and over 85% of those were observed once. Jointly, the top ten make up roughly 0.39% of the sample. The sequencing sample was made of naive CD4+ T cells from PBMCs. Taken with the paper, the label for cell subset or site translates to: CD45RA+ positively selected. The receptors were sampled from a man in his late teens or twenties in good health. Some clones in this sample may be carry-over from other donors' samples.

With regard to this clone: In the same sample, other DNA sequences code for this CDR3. The CDR3 nucleotides are TGCGCCAGCTCACTAGGTATCTACAATGAGCAGTTCTTC. Translation gives CASSLGIYNEQFF. The chain has TRBV5-1 and TRBJ2-1, with a weak D call TRBD2 (5 bases). The germline V gene encodes CDR1 SGHRS and CDR2 YFSETQ. Trimming pared 7 bases from V and 3 bases from J, leaving 11 bases between. CDR3 length: 13 residues.

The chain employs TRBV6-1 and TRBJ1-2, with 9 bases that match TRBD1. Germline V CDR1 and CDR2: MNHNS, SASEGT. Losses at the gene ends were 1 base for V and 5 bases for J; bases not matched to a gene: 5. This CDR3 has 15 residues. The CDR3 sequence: CASSEGGTGWYGYTF. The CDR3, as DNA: TGTGCCAGCAGTGAAGGCGGGACAGGGTGGTATGGCTACACCTTC.

The CDR3 protein is CASSFLNLAGTYNEQFF. CDR3 nucleotide sequence: TGTGCCAGCAGCTTTCTAAATCTAGCGGGAACCTACAATGAGCAGTTCTTC. The V and J genes are TRBV7-2 and TRBJ2-1; 9 nucleotides align to TRBD2. The CDR3 consists of 17 residues. V lost 3 bases and J lost 2; bases outside the gene matches: 8. The V gene's germline CDR1 is SGHTA and CDR2 FQGNSA. Full variable domain (outside the CDR3, taken from reference TRBV7-2 and TRBJ2-1): GAGVSQSPSNKVTEKGKDVELRCDPISGHTALYWYRQSLGQGLEFLIYFQGNSAPDKSGLPSDRFSAERTGGSVSTLTIQRTQQEDSAVYLCASSFLNLAGTYNEQFFGPGTRLTVL.

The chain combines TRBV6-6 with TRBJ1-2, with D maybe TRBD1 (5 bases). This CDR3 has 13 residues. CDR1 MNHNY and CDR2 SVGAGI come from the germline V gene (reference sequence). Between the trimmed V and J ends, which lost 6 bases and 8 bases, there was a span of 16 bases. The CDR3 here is CASRLPGTRGYTF. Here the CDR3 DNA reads TGTGCCAGCAGGCTCCCGGGGACTCGGGGCTACACCTTC.

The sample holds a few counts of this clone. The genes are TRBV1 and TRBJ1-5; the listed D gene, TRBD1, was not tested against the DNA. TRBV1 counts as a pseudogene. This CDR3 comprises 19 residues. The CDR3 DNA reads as TGCACCAGCAGCCAACCTGACGTAAAACAGGGAACTCGCAATCAGCCCCAGCATTTT. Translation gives CTSSQPDVKQGTRNQPQHF.

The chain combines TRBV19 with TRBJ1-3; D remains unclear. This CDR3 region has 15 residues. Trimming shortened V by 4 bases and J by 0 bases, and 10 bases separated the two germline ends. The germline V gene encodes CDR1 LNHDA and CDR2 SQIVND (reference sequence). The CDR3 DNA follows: TGTGCCAGTAGTACTGCGGGGTTCTCTGGAAACACCATATATTTT. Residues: CASSTAGFSGNTIYF.

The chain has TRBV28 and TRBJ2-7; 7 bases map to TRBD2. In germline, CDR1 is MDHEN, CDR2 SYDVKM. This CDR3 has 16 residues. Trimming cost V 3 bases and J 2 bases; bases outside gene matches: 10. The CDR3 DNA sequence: TGTGCCAGCAGTTTGAAGGGGAGCGGGAAAGCCTACGAGCAGTACTTC. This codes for CASSLKGSGKAYEQYF.

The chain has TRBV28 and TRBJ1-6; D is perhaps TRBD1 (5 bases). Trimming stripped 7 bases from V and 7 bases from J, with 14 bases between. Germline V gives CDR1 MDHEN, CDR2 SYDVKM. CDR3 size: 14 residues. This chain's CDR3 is CASNVGDRNSPLHF. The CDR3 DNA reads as TGTGCCAGCAATGTAGGGGATAGAAATTCACCCCTCCACTTT. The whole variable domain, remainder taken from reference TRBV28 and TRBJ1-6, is DVKVTQSSRYLVKRTGEKVFLECVQDMDHENMFWYRQDPGLGLRLIYFSYDVKMKEKGDIPEGYSVSREKKERFSLILESASTNQTSMYLCASNVGDRNSPLHFGNGTRLTVT.

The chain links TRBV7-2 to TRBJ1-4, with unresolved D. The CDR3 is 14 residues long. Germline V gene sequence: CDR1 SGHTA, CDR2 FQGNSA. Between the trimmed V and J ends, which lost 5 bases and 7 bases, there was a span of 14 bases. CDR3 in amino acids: CASSLDGRREKLFF. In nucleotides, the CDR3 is TGTGCCAGCAGCCTGGACGGAAGGCGTGAAAAACTGTTTTTT. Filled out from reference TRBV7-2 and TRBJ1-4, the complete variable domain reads GAGVSQSPSNKVTEKGKDVELRCDPISGHTALYWYRQSLGQGLEFLIYFQGNSAPDKSGLPSDRFSAERTGGSVSTLTIQRTQQEDSAVYLCASSLDGRREKLFFGSGTQLSVL.

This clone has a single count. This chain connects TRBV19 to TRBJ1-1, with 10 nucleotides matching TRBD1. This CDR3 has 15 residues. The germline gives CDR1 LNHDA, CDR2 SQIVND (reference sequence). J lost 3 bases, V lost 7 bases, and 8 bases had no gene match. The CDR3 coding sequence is TGTGCCAGTACCCACCGGACAGGGGGTGACACTGAAGCTTTCTTT. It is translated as CASTHRTGGDTEAFF.

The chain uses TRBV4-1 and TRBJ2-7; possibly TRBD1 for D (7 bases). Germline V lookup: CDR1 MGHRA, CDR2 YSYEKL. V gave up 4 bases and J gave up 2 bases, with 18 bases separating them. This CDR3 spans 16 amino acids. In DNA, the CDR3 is TGCGCCAGCAGCCCAGGGGGGCTCTCCGATCCCTACGAGCAGTACTTC. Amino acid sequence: CASSPGGLSDPYEQYF.

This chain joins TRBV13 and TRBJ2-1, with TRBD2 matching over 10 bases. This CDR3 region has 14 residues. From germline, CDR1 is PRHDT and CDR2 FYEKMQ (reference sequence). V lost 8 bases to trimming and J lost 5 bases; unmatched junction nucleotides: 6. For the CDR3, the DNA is TGTGCCAGCGGCAAGCGGGAGGGACACAATGAGCAGTTCTTC. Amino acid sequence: CASGKREGHNEQFF.

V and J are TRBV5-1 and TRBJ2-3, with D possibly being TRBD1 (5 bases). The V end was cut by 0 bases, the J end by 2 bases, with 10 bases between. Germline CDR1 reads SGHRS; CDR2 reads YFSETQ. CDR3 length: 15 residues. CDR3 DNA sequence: TGCGCCAGCAGCTTGGCGGGCAGGGCCACAGATACGCAGTATTTT. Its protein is CASSLAGRATDTQYF.

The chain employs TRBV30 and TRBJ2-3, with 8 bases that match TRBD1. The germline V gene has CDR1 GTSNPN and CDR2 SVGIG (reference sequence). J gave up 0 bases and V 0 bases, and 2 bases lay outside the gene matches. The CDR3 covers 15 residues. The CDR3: CAWSVGQASTDTQYF. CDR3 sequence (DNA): TGTGCCTGGAGTGTGGGACAGGCTAGCACAGATACGCAGTATTTT.

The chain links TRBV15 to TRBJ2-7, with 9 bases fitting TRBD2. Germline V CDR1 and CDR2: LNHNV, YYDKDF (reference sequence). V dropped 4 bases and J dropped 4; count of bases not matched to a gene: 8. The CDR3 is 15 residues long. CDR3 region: CATSTSGRTRYEQYF. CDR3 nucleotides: TGTGCCACCAGCACGAGCGGGAGGACTCGTTACGAGCAGTACTTC. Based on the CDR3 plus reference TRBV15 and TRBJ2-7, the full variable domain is DAMVIQNPRYQVTQFGKPVTLSCSQTLNHNVMYWYQQKSSQAPKLLFHYYDKDFNNEADTPDNFQSRRPNTSFCFLDIRSPGLGDTAMYLCATSTSGRTRYEQYFGPGTRLTVT.

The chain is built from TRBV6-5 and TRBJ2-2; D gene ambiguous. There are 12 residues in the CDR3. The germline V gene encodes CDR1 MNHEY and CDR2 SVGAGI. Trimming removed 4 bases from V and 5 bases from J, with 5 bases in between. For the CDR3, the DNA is TGTGCCAGCAGTTGGCGTACCGGGGAGCTGTTTTTT. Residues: CASSWRTGELFF.

The CDR3 DNA sequence: TGTGCCAGCAGCTTGCTACAGGGGGGTCGTGGCTACACCTTC. It is translated as CASSLLQGGRGYTF. V and J are TRBV7-8 and TRBJ1-2, with 8 bases lining up with TRBD1. The CDR3 consists of 14 residues. Looked up from germline, CDR1 is SGHVS and CDR2 is FQNEAQ. V lost 3 bases, J lost 7 bases, and 7 bases stayed unmatched.

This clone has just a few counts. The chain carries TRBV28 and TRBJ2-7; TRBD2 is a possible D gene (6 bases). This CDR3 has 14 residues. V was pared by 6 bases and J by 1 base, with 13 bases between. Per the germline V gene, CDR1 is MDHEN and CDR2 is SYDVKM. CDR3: CASSQAGPSYEQYF. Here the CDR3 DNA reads TGTGCCAGCAGCCAAGCGGGTCCGTCCTACGAGCAGTACTTC.

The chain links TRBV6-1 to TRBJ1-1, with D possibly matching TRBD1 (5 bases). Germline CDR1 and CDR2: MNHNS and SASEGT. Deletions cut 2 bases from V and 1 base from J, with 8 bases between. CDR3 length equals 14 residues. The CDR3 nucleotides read TGTGCCAGCAGTGAACCAGGGAAGAACACTGAAGCTTTCTTT. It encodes CASSEPGKNTEAFF.

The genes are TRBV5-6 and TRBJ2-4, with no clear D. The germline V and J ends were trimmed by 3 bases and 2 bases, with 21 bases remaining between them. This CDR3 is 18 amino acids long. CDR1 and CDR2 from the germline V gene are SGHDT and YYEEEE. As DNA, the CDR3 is TGTGCCAGCAGCTCTTACGTCCCCCTCGGTTCCTCCAAAAACATTCAGTACTTC. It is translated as CASSSYVPLGSSKNIQYF.

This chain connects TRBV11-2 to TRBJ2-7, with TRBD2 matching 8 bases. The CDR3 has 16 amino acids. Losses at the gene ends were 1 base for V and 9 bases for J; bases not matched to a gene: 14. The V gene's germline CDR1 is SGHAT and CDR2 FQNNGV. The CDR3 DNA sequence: TGTGCCAGCAGCTTAGTTTCGGTCCGGGAGGGCCATGGGCAGTACTTC. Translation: CASSLVSVREGHGQYF. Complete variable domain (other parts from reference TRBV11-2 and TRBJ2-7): EAGVAQSPRYKIIEKRQSVAFWCNPISGHATLYWYQQILGQGPKLLIQFQNNGVVDDSQLPKDRFSAERLKGVDSTLKIQPAKLEDSAVYLCASSLVSVREGHGQYFGPGTRLTVT.

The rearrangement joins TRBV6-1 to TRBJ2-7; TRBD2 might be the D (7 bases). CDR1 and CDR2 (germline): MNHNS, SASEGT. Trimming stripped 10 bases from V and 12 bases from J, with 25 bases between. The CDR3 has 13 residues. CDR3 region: CATPYPREGGLYF. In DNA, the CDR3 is TGTGCCACCCCCTACCCCAGGGAGGGGGGGCTGTACTTC.

CDR3 protein: CAVGDSGANVLTF. The CDR3 nucleotides read TGTGCCGTGGGGGACTCTGGGGCCAACGTCCTGACTTTC. The rearrangement joins TRBV28 to TRBJ2-6; D may be TRBD1 or TRBD2 (5 bases each). The CDR3 is 13 residues long. The germline CDR1 and CDR2 sequences are MDHEN and SYDVKM. Trimming took off 11 bases at V and 0 bases at J, with 8 bases between the two ends.

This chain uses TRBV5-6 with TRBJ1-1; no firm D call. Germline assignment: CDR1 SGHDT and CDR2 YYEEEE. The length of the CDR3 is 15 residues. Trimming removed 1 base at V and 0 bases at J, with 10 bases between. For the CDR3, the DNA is TGTGCCAGCAGCTTGTATACCAGCTTGAACACTGAAGCTTTCTTT. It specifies CASSLYTSLNTEAFF.

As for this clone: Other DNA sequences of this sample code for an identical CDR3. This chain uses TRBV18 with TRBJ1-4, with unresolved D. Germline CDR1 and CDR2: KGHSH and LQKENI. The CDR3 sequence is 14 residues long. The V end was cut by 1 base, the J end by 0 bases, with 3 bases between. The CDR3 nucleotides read TGTGCCAGCTCACCACTTGCAACTAATGAAAAACTGTTTTTT. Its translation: CASSPLATNEKLFF.

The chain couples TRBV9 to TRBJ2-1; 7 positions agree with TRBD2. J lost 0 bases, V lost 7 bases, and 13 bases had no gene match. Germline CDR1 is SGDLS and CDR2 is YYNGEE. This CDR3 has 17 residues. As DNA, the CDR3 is TGTGCCAGCTCTAACACGCTCGGGGGGAGCTCCTACAATGAGCAGTTCTTC. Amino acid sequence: CASSNTLGGSSYNEQFF.

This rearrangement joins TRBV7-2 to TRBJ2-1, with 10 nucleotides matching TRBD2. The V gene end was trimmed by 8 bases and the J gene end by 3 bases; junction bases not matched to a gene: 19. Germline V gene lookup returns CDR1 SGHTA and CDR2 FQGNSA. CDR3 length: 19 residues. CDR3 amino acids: CASFRGQDQSGRVYNEQFF. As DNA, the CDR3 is TGTGCCAGCTTCCGTGGACAGGACCAAAGCGGGAGGGTCTACAATGAGCAGTTCTTC.

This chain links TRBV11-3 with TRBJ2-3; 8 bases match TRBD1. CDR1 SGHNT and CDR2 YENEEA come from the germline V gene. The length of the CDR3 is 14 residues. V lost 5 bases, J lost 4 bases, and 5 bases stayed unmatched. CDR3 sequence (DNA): TGTGCCAGCAGCACACACAGGGGGGCAGATACGCAGTATTTT. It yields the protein CASSTHRGADTQYF. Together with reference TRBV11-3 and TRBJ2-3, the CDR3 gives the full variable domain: EAGVVQSPRYKIIEKKQPVAFWCNPISGHNTLYWYLQNLGQGPELLIRYENEEAVDDSQLPKDRFSAERLKGVDSTLKIQPAELGDSAVYLCASSTHRGADTQYFGPGTRLTVL.

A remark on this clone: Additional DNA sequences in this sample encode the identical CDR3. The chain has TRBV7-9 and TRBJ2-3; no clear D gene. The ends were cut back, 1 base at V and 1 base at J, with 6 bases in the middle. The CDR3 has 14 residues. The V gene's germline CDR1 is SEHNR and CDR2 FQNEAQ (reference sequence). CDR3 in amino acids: CASSLDRGTDTQYF. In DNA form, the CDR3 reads TGTGCCAGCAGCTTAGATCGGGGCACAGATACGCAGTATTTT.